The sequence of this T cell receptor (beta chain) was determined in a study of spatial heterogeneity in lung cancer. The time point was: sample taken at primary tumor resection. Frozen PBMC, nontumor lung or tumor provided whole RNA, which was sequenced unsorted. There were 72 donors, all of them untreated patients with early-stage non-small cell lung cancer. This clonotype was detected a few times. The library was designed around alpha chains, so this beta chain is a stray read whose abundance carries little weight. The germline V gene has CDR1 KGHDR and CDR2 SFDVKD. There are 16 residues in the CDR3. V dropped 3 bases and J dropped 6; count of bases not matched to a gene: 7. Each CDR3 protein gets one entry after TCRdb re-called the 5' RACE reads with MiXCR. The data hold 8,500 to 14,000 distinct CDR3 sequences, with 3% to 4% observed a single time.

The V call is TRBV24-1, the J call TRBJ2-7, with 13 positions matching TRBD2. The sequence derives from a female donor with early-stage non-small cell lung cancer. The material was PBMCs, obtained at surgery. CDR3 residues: CATSDAGRLAGGEQYF. CDR3 coding DNA: TGTGCCACCAGTGATGCCGGACGACTAGCGGGGGGCGAGCAGTACTTC.